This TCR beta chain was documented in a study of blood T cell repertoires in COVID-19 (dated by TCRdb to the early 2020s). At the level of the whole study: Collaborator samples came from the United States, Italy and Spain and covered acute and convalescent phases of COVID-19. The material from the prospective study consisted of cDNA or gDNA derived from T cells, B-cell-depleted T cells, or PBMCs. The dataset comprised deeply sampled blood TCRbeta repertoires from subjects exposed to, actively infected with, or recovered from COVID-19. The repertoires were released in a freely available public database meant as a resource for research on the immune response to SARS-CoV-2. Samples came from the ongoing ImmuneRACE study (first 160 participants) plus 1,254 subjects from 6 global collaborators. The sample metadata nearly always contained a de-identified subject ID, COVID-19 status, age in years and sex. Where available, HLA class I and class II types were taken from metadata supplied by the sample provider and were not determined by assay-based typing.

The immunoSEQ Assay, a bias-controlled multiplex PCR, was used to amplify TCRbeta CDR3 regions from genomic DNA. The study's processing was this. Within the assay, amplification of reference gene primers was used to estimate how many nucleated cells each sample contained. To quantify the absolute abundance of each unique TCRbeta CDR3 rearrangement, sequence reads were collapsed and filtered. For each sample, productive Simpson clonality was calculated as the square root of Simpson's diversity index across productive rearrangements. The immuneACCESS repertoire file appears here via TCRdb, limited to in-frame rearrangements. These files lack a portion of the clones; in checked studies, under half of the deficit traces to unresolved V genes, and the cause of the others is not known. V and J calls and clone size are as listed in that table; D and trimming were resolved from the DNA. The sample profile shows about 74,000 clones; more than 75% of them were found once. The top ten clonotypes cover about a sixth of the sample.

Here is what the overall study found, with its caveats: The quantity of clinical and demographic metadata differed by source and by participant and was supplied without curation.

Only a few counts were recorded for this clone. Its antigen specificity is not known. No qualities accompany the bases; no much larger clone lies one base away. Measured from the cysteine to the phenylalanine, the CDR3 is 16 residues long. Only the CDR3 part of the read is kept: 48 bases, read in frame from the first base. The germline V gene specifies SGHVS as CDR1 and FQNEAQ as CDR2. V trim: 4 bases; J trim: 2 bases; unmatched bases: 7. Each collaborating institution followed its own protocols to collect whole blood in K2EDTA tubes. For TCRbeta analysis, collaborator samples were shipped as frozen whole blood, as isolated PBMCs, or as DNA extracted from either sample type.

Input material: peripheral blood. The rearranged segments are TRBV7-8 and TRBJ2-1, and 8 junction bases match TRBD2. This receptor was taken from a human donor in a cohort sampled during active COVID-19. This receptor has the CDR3 CASSSIGRATYNEQFF. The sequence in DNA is TGTGCCAGCAGCTCAATCGGGAGGGCCACCTACAATGAGCAGTTCTTC. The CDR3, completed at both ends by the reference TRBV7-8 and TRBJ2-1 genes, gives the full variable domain GAGVSQSPRYKVAKRGQDVALRCDPISGHVSLFWYQQALGQGPEFLTYFQNEAQLDKSGLPSDRFFAERPEGSVSTLKIQRTQQEDSAVYLCASSSIGRATYNEQFFGPGTRLTVL.